Listed below are T cell receptor beta chains from one sample, sequenced in a study of control samples from healthy donors and cancer patients. Profiled with immunoSEQ multiplex PCR; TCRdb holds only in-frame clones, not every one. This table holds under 200,000 clones. The sample consisted of blood. These receptors all stem from a woman in her twenties or thirties in good health. The CDR3 runs from the conserved cysteine through the conserved F or W. A D gene is named only where the DNA matches it firmly.

j_gene: TRBJ1-5
v_gene: TRBV30
d_gene: NA
CDR3nt: TGTGCCTGGAGTCTTGGTAGCAATCAGCCCCAGCATTTT
CDR3aa: CAWSLGSNQPQHF

j_gene: TRBJ2-3
v_gene: TRBV9
d_gene: NA
CDR3nt: TGTGCCAGCACCACTATCGGGACGAGCACAGATACGCAGTATTTT
CDR3aa: CASTTIGTSTDTQYF

j_gene: TRBJ2-3
v_gene: TRBV7-7
d_gene: TRBD1
CDR3nt: TGTGCTAGCAGCCGACAGGGGAGCGGCACAGATACGCAGTATTTT
CDR3aa: CASSRQGSGTDTQYF

j_gene: TRBJ2-2
v_gene: TRBV9
d_gene: NA
CDR3nt: TGTGCCAGCAGCGCAGGGGCCGGGGTGAACACCGGGGAGCTGTTTTTT
CDR3aa: CASSAGAGVNTGELFF

j_gene: TRBJ2-1
v_gene: TRBV19
d_gene: TRBD1
CDR3nt: TGTGCCAGTAGTGCCCGCGGGACAGGGGCTTACAATGAGCAGTTCTTC
CDR3aa: CASSARGTGAYNEQFF

j_gene: TRBJ2-3
v_gene: TRBV5-5
d_gene: TRBD2
CDR3nt: TGTGCCAGCAGCTGGAGACTAGCGGGGACCACAGATACGCAGTATTTT
CDR3aa: CASSWRLAGTTDTQYF

j_gene: TRBJ2-1
v_gene: TRBV2
d_gene: TRBD2
CDR3nt: TGTGCCAGCAGTGAGGAGTCGGCTAGCGGGCTTCGGAGGGAGCAGTTCTTC
CDR3aa: CASSEESASGLRREQFF

j_gene: TRBJ2-1
v_gene: TRBV30
d_gene: NA
CDR3nt: TGTGCCTGGAGTGTAGGGTGGAGGACCTACAATGAGCAGTTCTTC
CDR3aa: CAWSVGWRTYNEQFF

j_gene: TRBJ1-1
v_gene: TRBV18
d_gene: TRBD1
CDR3nt: TGTGCCAGCTCGCCCCTGGGACAGGGGGCGCAGGAAGCTTTCTTT
CDR3aa: CASSPLGQGAQEAFF

j_gene: TRBJ1-4
v_gene: TRBV5-1
d_gene: NA
CDR3nt: TGCGCCAGCAGCTTTCGGGACGCCAATGAAAAACTGTTTTTT
CDR3aa: CASSFRDANEKLFF

j_gene: TRBJ2-7
v_gene: TRBV28
d_gene: NA
CDR3nt: TGTGCCAGCAGAGCTACGGCTACCTACGAGCAGTACTTC
CDR3aa: CASRATATYEQYF

j_gene: TRBJ2-5
v_gene: TRBV12-3/TRBV12-4
d_gene: NA
CDR3nt: TGTGCCAGTTTGGGGATGGGGACCCAGTACTTC
CDR3aa: CASLGMGTQYF

j_gene: TRBJ1-3
v_gene: TRBV6-5
d_gene: TRBD1
CDR3nt: TGTGCCAGCAGTTACTCCCGACAGGGGAAAGGAAACACCATATATTTT
CDR3aa: CASSYSRQGKGNTIYF

j_gene: TRBJ1-5
v_gene: TRBV7-2
d_gene: NA
CDR3nt: TGTGCCAGCAGCTTAGGCTTTAATCAGCCCCAGCATTTT
CDR3aa: CASSLGFNQPQHF

j_gene: TRBJ2-7
v_gene: TRBV27
d_gene: NA
CDR3nt: TGTGCCAGCACCATCACAGAGGGATACGAGCAGTACTTC
CDR3aa: CASTITEGYEQYF

j_gene: TRBJ2-7
v_gene: TRBV28
d_gene: TRBD1
CDR3nt: TGTGCCAGCAGTTATGACAGGGCCTACGAGCAGTACTTC
CDR3aa: CASSYDRAYEQYF

j_gene: TRBJ2-1
v_gene: TRBV10-3
d_gene: TRBD2
CDR3nt: TGTGCCATCAGTGAGGGGACTAGCGGGGGCGGCGAGCAGTTCTTC
CDR3aa: CAISEGTSGGGEQFF

j_gene: TRBJ2-2
v_gene: TRBV9
d_gene: NA
CDR3nt: TGTGCCAGCAGCGGGGGCAGCTGGAACACCGGGGAGCTGTTTTTT
CDR3aa: CASSGGSWNTGELFF

j_gene: TRBJ2-1
v_gene: TRBV18
d_gene: TRBD2
CDR3nt: TGTGCCAGCTCACTCAATAGCGGGGTCGCCTACAATGAGCAGTTCTTC
CDR3aa: CASSLNSGVAYNEQFF

j_gene: TRBJ2-2
v_gene: TRBV5-4
d_gene: TRBD1
CDR3nt: TGTGCCAGCAGCTCTCGACAGGGCCCCGGGGAGCTGTTTTTT
CDR3aa: CASSSRQGPGELFF

j_gene: TRBJ1-1
v_gene: TRBV30
d_gene: NA
CDR3nt: TGTGCCTGGAGTGCGGTCCTAAACACTGAAGCTTTCTTT
CDR3aa: CAWSAVLNTEAFF

j_gene: TRBJ1-2
v_gene: TRBV12-3/TRBV12-4
d_gene: NA
CDR3nt: TGTGCCAGCAGTTTGATGAACTATGGCTACACCTTC
CDR3aa: CASSLMNYGYTF

j_gene: TRBJ1-1
v_gene: TRBV19
d_gene: NA
CDR3nt: TGTGCCAGTAGCGTCTTGGGTACGGGCACTGAAGCTTTCTTT
CDR3aa: CASSVLGTGTEAFF

j_gene: TRBJ1-1
v_gene: TRBV19
d_gene: TRBD1
CDR3nt: TGTGCCAGTAGTAAGGGACAGGGGGTCACTGAAGCTTTCTTT
CDR3aa: CASSKGQGVTEAFF

j_gene: TRBJ2-5
v_gene: TRBV7-2
d_gene: TRBD1
CDR3nt: TGTGCCAGCAGCATCGACAGGGGAGAGACCCAGTACTTC
CDR3aa: CASSIDRGETQYF

j_gene: TRBJ1-4
v_gene: TRBV16
d_gene: NA
CDR3nt: TGTGCCAGCAGCCGACTCCTCGAAAAACTGTTTTTT
CDR3aa: CASSRLLEKLFF